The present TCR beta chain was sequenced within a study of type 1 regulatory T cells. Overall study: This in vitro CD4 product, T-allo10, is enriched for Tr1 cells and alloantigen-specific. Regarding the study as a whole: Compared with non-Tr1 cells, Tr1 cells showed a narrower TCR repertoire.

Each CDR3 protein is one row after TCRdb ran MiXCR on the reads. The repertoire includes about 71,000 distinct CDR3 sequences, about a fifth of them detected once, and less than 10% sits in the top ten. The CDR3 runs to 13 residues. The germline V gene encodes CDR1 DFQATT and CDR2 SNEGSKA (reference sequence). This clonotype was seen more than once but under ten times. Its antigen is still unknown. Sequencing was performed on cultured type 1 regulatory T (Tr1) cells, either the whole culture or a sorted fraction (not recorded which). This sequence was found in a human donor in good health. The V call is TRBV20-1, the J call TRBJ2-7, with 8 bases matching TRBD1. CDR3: CSPSGPGGFKQYF. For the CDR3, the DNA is TGCAGCCCTTCCGGGCCAGGGGGCTTTAAGCAGTACTTC.